Shown below are 18 T cell receptor beta chains from a single sample sequenced in a study of vaccination and CD4 T cells after COVID-19. An Oncomine TCR Beta short-read assay was used to sequence the DNA from cultured CD4+ T cells. TCRdb passed the PCR reads through MiXCR, listing each CDR3 protein once. The repertoire holds some 16,000 distinct CDR3 sequences, with around three fifths as singletons. Treatment indicated: roughly 11-day PBMC culture with coronavirus spike peptide pools or control peptides (ViraFEST assay). These receptors lack a known antigen. Input material: CD4+ T cells from blood, cultured in vitro. The source of these receptors is a human donor who had recovered from COVID-19.

The V and J genes are TRBV5-4 and TRBJ1-6; 8 nucleotides line up with TRBD1. CDR3 size: 14 residues. The V gene end was trimmed by 2 bases and the J gene end by 8 bases; junction bases not matched to a gene: 3. CDR1 is SGHNT, CDR2 YYREEE, per germline (reference sequence). CDR3 residues: CASSFDRGYSPLHF. The CDR3 DNA reads as TGTGCCAGCAGCTTCGACAGGGGCTATTCACCCCTCCACTTT.

V usage is TRBV12-3 or TRBV12-4 and J usage is TRBJ2-5; 12 nucleotides agree with TRBD2. The CDR3 loop spans 15 amino acids. J gave up 5 bases and V 6 bases, and 7 bases lay outside the gene matches. This CDR3 reads CASSLAGGRRETQYF. DNA of the CDR3: TGTGCCAGCAGCCTAGCGGGAGGGAGGAGGGAGACCCAGTACTTC.

This clonotype occurred once. V usage is TRBV20-1 and J usage is TRBJ2-5; 10 bases map to TRBD2. Germline CDR1 is DFQATT and CDR2 is SNEGSKA (reference sequence). The CDR3 loop spans 15 amino acids. V shed 8 bases, J shed 4 bases, and the junction held 13 bases outside the gene matches. The CDR3 nucleotides are TGCAGTACCCGCCTTGGGACTAGCGTGGGAGAGACCCAGTACTTC. Translation: CSTRLGTSVGETQYF.

This chain connects TRBV19 to TRBJ2-7; 7 bases fit TRBD2. J gave up 2 bases and V 7 bases, and 11 bases lay outside the gene matches. This CDR3 is built from 15 residues. Germline-derived CDR1 and CDR2 are LNHDA and SQIVND (reference sequence). CDR3 nucleotides: TGTGCCAGTACCCAAAGCGGGACGCTTCCCTACGAGCAGTACTTC. Translating gives CASTQSGTLPYEQYF.

The CDR3 nucleotides read TGTGCCAGCAGTTACGGGGCTAGCGGTGACTACGAGCAGTACTTC. It codes for CASSYGASGDYEQYF. V and J are TRBV6-5 and TRBJ2-7; 7 nucleotides align to TRBD2. The germline V gene has CDR1 MNHEY and CDR2 SVGAGI. The CDR3 totals 15 residues. The junction had 7 bases not matched to a gene; V was cut back by 2 bases and J by 3 bases.

This clonotype was detected only a few times. The chain couples TRBV15 to TRBJ1-5, with D possibly being TRBD1 (5 bases). The CDR3 covers 14 residues. Germline lookup yields CDR1 LNHNV and CDR2 YYDKDF (reference sequence). Trimming took off 0 bases at V and 2 bases at J, with 5 bases between the two ends. DNA of the CDR3: TGTGCCACCAGCAGAGACAGGGGCAATCAGCCCCAGCATTTT. Translation gives CATSRDRGNQPQHF.

On this clonotype itself: Since the CDR3 does not end with the conserved phenylalanine or tryptophan, this likely comes from a read error. The V call is TRBV20-1, the J call TRBJ2-7; no reliable D call. CDR1 and CDR2 (germline): DFQATT, SNEGSKA (reference sequence). V was clipped by 4 bases and J by 6 bases, with 16 bases between them. This CDR3 has 13 amino acids. This chain's CDR3 is CSAMGFGSLEQYI. CDR3 sequence (DNA): TGCAGTGCTATGGGATTTGGGTCCCTCGAGCAGTACATC.

The V and J genes are TRBV6-1 and TRBJ2-7; D is possibly TRBD2 (5 bases). CDR1 MNHNS and CDR2 SASEGT come from the germline V gene. This CDR3 spans 14 amino acids. V gave up 4 bases and J gave up 0 bases, with 10 bases separating them. The CDR3 nucleotides are TGTGCCAGCAGTGGAGACTACTCCTCCTACGAGCAGTACTTC. Residues: CASSGDYSSYEQYF.

CDR3 residues: CATSDVSGDRAYNEQFF. The CDR3 DNA is TGTGCCACCAGTGATGTGAGCGGAGACCGTGCCTACAATGAGCAGTTCTTC. The V gene is TRBV24-1, the J gene TRBJ2-1, with a tentative D call TRBD2 (5 bases). This CDR3 has 17 amino acids. Per the germline V gene, CDR1 is KGHDR and CDR2 is SFDVKD. V was pared by 3 bases and J by 2 bases, with 16 bases between.

The rearrangement joins TRBV7-2 to TRBJ1-5, with no clear D. The CDR3 runs 13 residues. V lost 3 bases, J lost 6 bases, and 9 bases lay in between. In germline, CDR1 is SGHTA, CDR2 FQGNSA. The CDR3 sequence: CASSLRMGQPQHF. CDR3 DNA sequence: TGTGCCAGCAGCTTGAGAATGGGTCAGCCCCAGCATTTT.

This clonotype has more than one count but fewer than ten. This rearrangement joins TRBV6-5 to TRBJ2-1, with 7 positions matching TRBD2. The germline V gene has CDR1 MNHEY and CDR2 SVGAGI. This CDR3 comprises 13 residues. V lost 4 bases to trimming and J lost 4 bases; unmatched junction nucleotides: 1. The CDR3 reads CASSSSGYNEQFF. The CDR3 bases are TGTGCCAGCAGTTCTAGCGGTTACAATGAGCAGTTCTTC.

This chain links TRBV27 with TRBJ2-5; D possibly corresponds to TRBD2 (6 bases). Trimming left V 10 bases short and J 4 bases short, with 10 bases between. The CDR3 is made up of 11 amino acids. Germline V gives CDR1 MNHEY, CDR2 SMNVEV (reference sequence). The CDR3 loop reads CATRGGETQYF. CDR3 nucleotide sequence: TGTGCCACCCGGGGAGGAGAGACCCAGTACTTC.

The rearrangement uses TRBV5-1 and TRBJ2-2, with 7 positions matching TRBD1. The J segment lost 4 bases and the V segment lost 1 base, leaving 7 bases of the junction unmatched. Looked up from germline, CDR1 is SGHRS and CDR2 is YFSETQ. The CDR3 consists of 16 residues. In DNA, the CDR3 is TGCGCCAGCAGCTTGCTCACAGGGGCCTCCACCGGGGAGCTGTTTTTT. It translates to CASSLLTGASTGELFF.

This rearrangement joins TRBV14 to TRBJ1-1; D not certain. Germline assignment: CDR1 SGHDN and CDR2 FVKESK. The length of the CDR3 is 16 residues. Trimming took 3 bases from V and 1 from J, leaving 15 bases between them. In DNA, the CDR3 is TGTGCCAGCAGCCACGACGGGAGCAAGAAGAACACTGAAGCTTTCTTT. Its translation is CASSHDGSKKNTEAFF.

This clonotype was observed a few times. V gene TRBV7-2 combines with J gene TRBJ1-4, with a tentative D call TRBD1 (5 bases). The length of the CDR3 is 13 residues. Germline CDR1 and CDR2: SGHTA and FQGNSA. The V and J ends lost 2 bases and 8 bases respectively, with 9 bases between them. CDR3 in amino acids: CASSLRGDEKLFF. The CDR3 DNA is TGTGCCAGCAGCTTAAGAGGGGACGAAAAACTGTTTTTT.

The J gene is TRBJ1-1, the V gene TRBV7-9, with unresolved D. Germline V CDR1 and CDR2: SEHNR, FQNEAQ (reference sequence). V was trimmed by 1 base and J by 4 bases, leaving 13 bases between them. The CDR3 covers 15 residues. CDR3 DNA: TGTGCCAGCAGCTTAGTAGCCGGCGGAGGCACTGAAGCTTTCTTT. Residues: CASSLVAGGGTEAFF. Full variable domain (remainder filled in from reference TRBV7-9 and TRBJ1-1): DTGVSQNPRHKITKRGQNVTFRCDPISEHNRLYWYRQTLGQGPEFLTYFQNEAQLEKSRLLSDRFSAERPKGSFSTLEIQRTEQGDSAMYLCASSLVAGGGTEAFFGQGTRLTVV.

This clonotype was picked up one time. J is TRBJ1-6 and V is TRBV12-3 or TRBV12-4, with D possibly TRBD1 on 6 matching bases. V was trimmed by 3 bases and J by 7 bases, leaving 7 bases between them. This CDR3 region has 13 residues. The CDR3 protein is CASSLGGNSPLHF. The CDR3 coding sequence is TGTGCCAGCAGTTTGGGGGGCAATTCACCCCTCCACTTT.

The genes are TRBV7-6 and TRBJ1-3, with 10 bases lining up with TRBD1. Germline V lookup: CDR1 SGHVS, CDR2 FNYEAQ. Trimming took 5 bases from V and 3 from J; bases not matched to a gene: 10. The CDR3 runs to 17 residues. The CDR3 is CASSPNRDRGLGNTIYF. CDR3 in DNA: TGTGCCAGCAGCCCCAATAGGGACAGGGGACTTGGAAACACCATATATTTT.